Presented here are 5 T cell receptor beta chains from one specimen sequenced in a study of T cells in Graves' hyperthyroidism and ophthalmopathy. Amplification of TCR beta CDR3 regions was performed using RNA transcripts as template. HTBI primers were the set used in a first-round RT-PCR of the TCR CDR3. TCRdb recomputed calls from the multiplex PCR reads with MiXCR, one row per CDR3 protein. Of about 400,000 distinct CDR3 sequences in the sample, 25% are singletons; the top ten hold around 70%. Source material: blood. These receptors all stem from a man aged 50 to 60 with Graves' hyperthyroidism.

This sequence joins TRBV29-1 and TRBJ2-5; tentatively, D is TRBD1 or TRBD2 (7 bases each). Germline V gene sequence: CDR1 SQVTM, CDR2 ANQGSEA. Trimming pared 2 bases from V and 4 bases from J, leaving 11 bases between. This CDR3 has 13 residues. The CDR3 region is CSVEQGGGETQYF. The CDR3 DNA is TGCAGCGTTGAACAGGGGGGGGGAGAGACCCAGTACTTC.

This chain links TRBV27 with TRBJ2-7, with 11 bases aligning to TRBD1. Germline V lookup: CDR1 MNHEY, CDR2 SMNVEV (reference sequence). V lost 2 bases, J lost 5 bases, and 2 bases stayed unmatched. The CDR3 runs to 14 residues. For the CDR3, the DNA is TGTGCCAGCAGTTTAGGACAGGGGGCAGACGAGCAGTACTTC. Protein sequence: CASSLGQGADEQYF.

Remarks on this clonotype: Sequence at one end of the junction differs from germline and may be a read error. This chain links TRBV27 with TRBJ2-1; D perhaps matches TRBD2 (5 bases). Germline lookup yields CDR1 MNHEY and CDR2 SMNVEV (reference sequence). The length of the CDR3 is 16 residues. CDR3 sequence: CASRLCSGISYNEQFF. The CDR3 bases are TGTGCCAGCAGGTTATGCTCGGGGATTTCCTACAATGAGCAGTTCTTT.

In this sample, this clonotype turned up many times. The V gene is TRBV2, the J gene TRBJ2-3; 10 nucleotides agree with TRBD2. The CDR3 has 16 residues. V was pared by 0 bases and J by 5 bases, with 5 bases of the junction left unmatched. Looked up from germline, CDR1 is SNHLY and CDR2 is FYNNEI. This CDR3 is CASSEASLAGVDTQYF. DNA of the CDR3: TGTGCCAGCAGTGAAGCGAGTCTAGCGGGAGTAGATACGCAGTATTTT.

The genes are TRBV6-1 and TRBJ2-2; D is unresolved. The CDR3 is made up of 14 amino acids. V lost 2 bases, J lost 4 bases, and 8 bases lay in between. CDR1 is MNHNS, CDR2 SASEGT, per germline. CDR3 sequence: CASSERQATGELFF. CDR3 nucleotide sequence: TGTGCCAGCAGTGAAAGGCAGGCCACCGGGGAGCTGTTTTTT.